This T cell receptor beta chain is drawn from a study of cytomegalovirus exposure and HLA in healthy donors (dated by TCRdb to about 2017). Looking at the study overall: An earlier analysis of some 550 of the donors reported 250 to 300 Gb of sequence data and 120 million or so unique TCR beta sequences from 150 million to 200 million T cells. An early release covering about 600 HLA-typed donors comprised around 300 gigabases of sequencing data and roughly 86 million unique TCR sequences. The genetic ancestry cluster associated with self-reported Caucasian donors included over 80% of the 300 to 400 genotyped donors. The study was designed to test whether signatures of past pathogen exposure could be identified by cataloging public T cell receptors. The study profiled the T cell repertoires of about 640 subjects by immunosequencing and related them to cytomegalovirus serostatus. Along with the approximately 650-subject first cohort, a separate validation cohort of roughly 110 different subjects was used. High-throughput TCR immunosequencing, statistical association of individual TCRs with disease status, and machine learning were combined to predict cytomegalovirus infection status. A later analysis re-examined previously published TCR beta repertoires from several hundred donors and added high-resolution HLA genotyping to investigate patterns of TCR occurrence. Rather than drawing on any new phenotypic data, the later analysis identified candidate immune exposures from TCR beta sequences and the way those sequences occurred across donors. To decide whether each TCR beta V gene segment behaved as functional or pseudogenic, an earlier analysis of fewer than 750 of the donors relied on high-throughput TCR beta sequencing. Alongside the repertoire data, information on donor age, sex, ethnicity and CMV serostatus was compiled. A later genetic analysis used genome-wide SNP genotypes for about three fifths of the 666 donors, treating that subset as a discovery cohort. Every repertoire in the discovery cohort had been generated on one and the same sequencing platform. HLA typing included class I and class II loci at four-digit resolution. Typing coverage differed by locus: A, B, C, DRB1 and DQB1 were typed in roughly 620-630 donors, DQA1 in around 500, DPA1 in 600 to 610, and DPB1 in 472. Five DR-DQ haplotypes were treated as single units for association and clustering because of strong linkage in the cohort. Among about 360 genotyped donors of the cohort, an average of approximately 240,000 unique TCR beta nucleotide sequences were sequenced per donor, around 18% of them non-productive.

Library preparation was by the immunoSEQ multiplex PCR assay. A mixture of 60 forward primers for TCR Vbeta segments and 13 reverse primers for TCR Jbeta segments was used in the multiplex PCR. A multiplex PCR assay on genomic DNA amplified the CDR3 region of rearranged TCR beta genes. Amplified TCR beta libraries were sequenced as 87-base-pair reads on the Illumina HiSeq System. The study's processing was this. Across the 700 or so repertoires, a later analysis counted tens of millions of unique TCR beta chains, roughly 11 million of which were shared by at least two donors. Raw reads were error-corrected and collapsed into unique sequences with a nearest-neighbor algorithm that merged closely related sequences to remove PCR and sequencing errors. To assign V, D and J gene segments, CDR3 sequences were aligned to IMGT reference sequences. For a sequence to be retained, a match of at least six nucleotides to both a V gene segment and a J gene segment was required. Rearrangements were called productive when the CDR3 lacked stop codons and stayed in frame with V and J; all others were non-productive. Following IMGT convention, CDR3 was defined as the stretch from the second conserved V-encoded cysteine to the conserved J-encoded phenylalanine. The earlier analysis of about 590 of the donors excluded sequences that lacked an unambiguous match to a single V gene segment. In an earlier analysis of 587 of the donors, a V segment was called functional when productive rearrangements were above 56.7%, and segregating when the standard deviation between donors exceeded 5%. A statistical classification framework was built for diagnosing cytomegalovirus status from the catalog of TCR beta chain sequences. A later analysis assigned V and J genes by comparing TCR nucleotide sequences with IMGT/GENE-DB human TR gene sequences. In a later analysis, CDR3 sequences and most-parsimonious VDJ recombination scenarios were assigned using the TCRdist pipeline. In a later analysis, each TCR beta chain was defined by its CDR3 amino acid sequence together with its V-gene family, and reads without a unique V-gene family were excluded. As a way to deal with suspected cross-contamination and a sequencing artifact, a later analysis dropped approximately 590 nucleotide sequences that were highly shared and had low generation probability. In a later analysis, a clonal expansion index was calculated for each public chain from normalized within-repertoire ranks of inferred template counts. In a later analysis, generation probabilities were computed using a VDJ recombination model fitted to out-of-frame rearrangements, and the results were checked against IGoR. In a later analysis, TCR-TCR, TCR-HLA and TCR-CMV co-occurrence was scored with hypergeometric tests, and a repertoire-size bias correction was applied to TCR pairs. In a later analysis, false discovery rates were estimated by permuting HLA or CMV assignments 20 times. In a later analysis, co-occurring TCRs were grouped using DBSCAN, with TCRdist sequence similarity added in when clustering inside HLA-allele-positive subsets. For co-occurrence clustering, repertoires with fewer than 30,000 or more than 120,000 public chains were excluded, along with 4 to 6 repertoires with anomalous nucleotide sharing. Entries here come from immuneACCESS through TCRdb and include only in-frame sequences with V and J called. Some clones fail to appear in such tables; in the studies checked, an unresolved V gene covers under half of the shortfall, and the cause of the remainder is unknown. V, J and clone size reflect that table, while D and trimming were determined from the DNA. The sample table contains about 190,000 clones; only one count was recorded for 75% to 85% of them. The ten largest clones take up roughly 0.75% of the sample.

Summary of the overall study and its limitations: A later analysis found that TCR association rates varied across HLA loci, with DRB1 alleles showing the most associated TCRs and HLA-C alleles the fewest. When HLA alleles, especially DR and DQ, strongly co-occurred, attributing TCR associations to individual alleles was difficult. The study gave a list of 150 to 200 TCR beta chains associated with cytomegalovirus. At a false discovery rate of 0.05, a later analysis linked around 15,000 TCR beta sequences to specific HLA alleles. In a later analysis, HLA-associated TCR beta chains were found to be more clonally expanded and to have lower generation probabilities than equally common non-associated chains. An earlier analysis of some 560 of the donors showed that most TCR beta V segments appeared in productive rearrangements either about 90% or about 30% of the time, which broadly matched IMGT annotations. CMV serostatus was the only immune exposure information available for the cohort. In both the original and validation cohorts, the classifier was reported to diagnose cytomegalovirus status with high specificity and sensitivity. Three of the identified cytomegalovirus-associated TCR beta chains were confirmed in vitro to be specific for cytomegalovirus antigens. According to a later genetic analysis, donors in an Asian-associated ancestry cluster had fewer N-insertions in productive TCRs than the roughly 670-donor mean. Roughly uniform sequencing depth across donors was assumed in presence/absence analyses, although this assumption may not hold. The cohort was sequenced for TCR beta chains only, and without alpha or paired-chain data the features that could be detected were limited. In a later analysis, several top co-occurrence clusters were reported to appear linked to parvovirus B19, influenza, CMV and Epstein-Barr virus. According to the authors, the approach could potentially be generalized to other disease states and immunological phenotypes. A further reported finding was that TCR beta sequences accurately predicted the HLA-A and HLA-B alleles for most subjects in the first cohort. Most TCR sequences were observed very rarely across donors, whereas some public TCRs were present in many individuals. Because some donors lacked HLA typing at each locus, the association tests relied only on the typed subset. According to a later analysis, most CMV-associated TCR beta chains appeared to be HLA-restricted, and the HLA associations seemed to be driven largely by CMV exposure. Some IMGT-functional V segments, including TRBV6-2 and TRBV6-3, could not be told apart with the 87-base-pair reads, so those segments were excluded. The earlier analysis of about 600 of the donors excluded 15 to 20 rarely observed V segments, including chromosome 9 orphons, because counts were too low. In a later genetic analysis, a missense DCLRE1C variant was associated with V-gene and J-gene trimming of TCR beta chains, and the association was replicated in an independent cohort. Correlated functional status among segregating V segments might reflect linkage disequilibrium, but an unknown experimental factor could not be ruled out. A group of highly shared sequence variants was considered likely to be a technical artifact of the sequencing pipeline.

Notes on this clone: Its antigen remains unidentified. Base qualities are missing; no much larger clone stands one base away.

The cohort was made up of approximately 700 healthy bone marrow donors. Cohort members were all nominally healthy when sampled, although unrecorded immune exposures were likely present. The donor tested CMV seronegative and was one of the 352 seronegative cohort members. A peripheral blood sample was collected from each donor, and TCR beta sequencing was performed on peripheral blood mononuclear cells. Genomic DNA extraction from the blood cell samples was performed with the Qiagen DNeasy Blood Extraction Kit. The junction shows trimming of 6 bases on V and 4 bases on J, plus 7 bases between the germline ends. The CDR3 holds 13 amino acids from the cysteine to the phenylalanine. Here the CDR3 DNA is all that survives: 39 bases in frame from base 1. Sequences KGHSH (CDR1) and LQKENI (CDR2) are obtained from the germline V gene.

The V and J genes are TRBV18 and TRBJ2-6; TRBD2 is possibly the D segment (5 matching bases). The clonotype originates from a woman aged 18-30 years in good health and CMV-seronegative. The material sequenced was PBMCs. The CDR3 region: CASSPGGANVLTF. The DNA reads TGTGCCAGCTCTCCGGGGGGGGCCAACGTCCTGACTTTC.